This T cell receptor (beta chain) was observed in a study of blood T cells in healthy people across ages. Study results and caveats: When set beside aged donors, long-lived donors presented more naive CD4+ cells and higher diversity.

A remark on this clonotype: Its specificity is not known. At one boundary the junction diverges from the germline segment, which might be a read error.

The CDR3 is 13 residues long. The germline V gene encodes CDR1 MNHEY and CDR2 SVGEGT. Primers used in a second PCR of about 6 to 11 cycles were a sample-barcoded 5' primer and a J-beta primer mix. In TCRdb, the 5' RACE reads were re-called with MiXCR into one record per CDR3 protein. Here the sample spans roughly 640,000 distinct CDR3 sequences, about 28% being singletons. Sample: blood. The chain has TRBV6-2 or TRBV6-3 and TRBJ1-1; 7 nucleotides agree with TRBD1. The TCR originated in a woman older than 75 in good health. Written as DNA, the CDR3 is TGTGTCAGCAGCTTCACAGGGGAGCCTGAAGCTTTCTTT. Its protein is CVSSFTGEPEAFF.